This TCR beta chain was captured by sequencing in a study of cytomegalovirus exposure and HLA in healthy donors. The CDR3 has 16 amino acids. CDR1 is SGHAT, CDR2 FQNNGV, per germline. The trim removed 0 bases at V and 5 bases at J, leaving 8 bases unmatched. This clone was counted only a few times. Its cognate antigen is unknown. This PCR relied on a set of 60 Vbeta primers and 13 Jbeta primers. This table comes from immunoSEQ multiplex PCR, and its TCRdb copy is limited to in-frame clones, with some not included. The sample shows about 130,000 clones, about 10% of them seen only once. All donors participated as healthy donors of bone marrow. Unrecorded immune exposure was likely among donors, who were nominally healthy when sampled. General study points: Trimming of TCR beta V- and J-genes showed a link, identified in a later analysis, to a missense DCLRE1C variant. According to the study, around 180 TCR beta chains were cytomegalovirus-associated.

The TCR comes from a woman between 18 and 29 years old in good health and CMV-seropositive. The chain links TRBV11-2 to TRBJ2-3; 7 bases map to TRBD2. The sequenced sample consisted of PBMCs. The CDR3 DNA is TGTGCCAGCAGCTTAGAGGCGGGAGCTGGGTTAGATACGCAGTATTTT. Its translation: CASSLEAGAGLDTQYF.